These T cell receptor beta chains were read from a single sample in a study of PD-L1 blockade in urothelial cancer. The assay was immunoSEQ multiplex PCR, and TCRdb's table has in-frame clones only and misses some. There are about 51,000 clones in the sample; more than 75% occur only once, and 15% to 20% lies in the top ten. The sample here was PBMCs, taken around atezolizumab (anti-PD-L1) treatment. These receptors were collected from a man in his 60s with urothelial cancer. CDR3s include the opening cysteine and the closing phenylalanine or tryptophan. The D gene is left open where the match is weak. Expanded clones get a size class; other rows say once, few or many, or leave the size out.

D	length	V	size	J	CDR3	DNA
-	15	TRBV25-1	-	TRBJ2-6	CASSPQVSGANVLTF	TGTGCCAGCAGCCCACAGGTCTCTGGGGCCAACGTCCTGACTTTC
-	12	TRBV14	-	TRBJ2-5	CASNSGGETQYF	TGTGCCAGCAACTCCGGAGGAGAGACCCAGTACTTC
-	14	TRBV7-3	once	TRBJ2-1	CASSLQGGYNEQFF	TGTGCCAGCAGCTTACAGGGAGGATATAATGAGCAGTTCTTC
TRBD1	10	TRBV11-3	few	TRBJ1-1	CASEDRYTFF	TGTGCCAGCGAGGACAGGTATACTTTCTTT
TRBD1	15	TRBV6-1	-	TRBJ1-5	CASSELNRGNQPQHF	TGTGCCAGCAGTGAGCTCAACAGGGGGAATCAGCCCCAGCATTTT
TRBD2	15	TRBV10-1	few	TRBJ2-7	CASSEQAGNPYEQYF	TGCGCCAGCAGTGAACAAGCGGGAAACCCCTACGAGCAGTACTTC
-	12	TRBV4-1	-	TRBJ2-7	CASSQAGHRQYF	TGCGCCAGCAGCCAAGCGGGACATAGGCAGTACTTC
-	13	TRBV30	-	TRBJ2-4	CAWSPGSTNIQYF	TGTGCCTGGAGCCCCGGGAGTACGAACATTCAGTACTTC
TRBD2	18	TRBV19	-	TRBJ2-1	CASTPRWASGSSYNEQFF	TGTGCCAGTACACCCCGTTGGGCTAGCGGGAGCTCCTACAATGAGCAGTTCTTC
-	14	TRBV7-2	-	TRBJ2-2	CASSLERTTGELFF	TGTGCCAGCAGCTTAGAGCGGACCACCGGGGAGCTGTTTTTT
-	17	TRBV19	-	TRBJ2-2	CASSIDRTEWNTGELFF	TGTGCCAGTAGTATAGATCGGACAGAATGGAACACCGGGGAGCTGTTTTTT
-	14	TRBV6-5	-	TRBJ2-2	CASRPVRTAGELFF	TGTGCCAGCAGACCAGTGAGGACAGCCGGGGAGCTGTTTTTT
TRBD1	14	TRBV6-1	few	TRBJ2-7	CASSGDRGTYEQYF	TGTGCCAGCAGTGGGGACAGGGGCACCTACGAGCAGTACTTC
-	15	TRBV5-6	-	TRBJ2-2	CASSRTGQGTGELFF	TGTGCCAGCAGCAGAACTGGGCAGGGGACCGGGGAGCTGTTTTTT
-	17	TRBV25-1	few	TRBJ1-1	CASSESPASTGNTEAFF	TGTGCCAGCAGTGAATCCCCGGCTTCCACAGGTAACACTGAAGCTTTCTTT
-	13	TRBV19	-	TRBJ2-7	CATRSGLHYEQYF	TGTGCCACCAGATCAGGGTTGCACTACGAGCAGTACTTC
-	14	TRBV28	-	TRBJ2-7	CAIDQGGPTYEQYF	TGTGCCATCGACCAGGGAGGCCCTACCTACGAGCAGTACTTC
TRBD2	16	TRBV10-1	-	TRBJ2-3	CASSPASGGTTDTQYF	TGCGCCAGCAGTCCGGCTAGCGGAGGTACCACAGATACGCAGTATTTT
-	14	TRBV5-1	-	TRBJ1-5	CASSLEGGNQPQHF	TGCGCCAGCAGCTTGGAGGGAGGGAATCAGCCCCAGCATTTT
TRBD2	16	TRBV9	-	TRBJ2-2	CASSELAGGGPGELFF	TGTGCCAGCAGCGAGCTAGCGGGAGGGGGTCCCGGGGAGCTGTTTTTT
TRBD1	14	TRBV19	-	TRBJ2-7	CASSIMGDSYEQYF	TGTGCCAGTAGTATAATGGGGGACAGCTACGAGCAGTACTTC
-	15	TRBV6-1	once	TRBJ2-7	CASTSAGAGPHEQYF	TGTGCCAGCACCTCAGCTGGGGCCGGCCCCCACGAGCAGTACTTC
-	17	TRBV7-9	-	TRBJ2-1	CASSTGVGRGFLNEQFF	TGTGCCAGCAGCACTGGGGTCGGCAGGGGTTTTCTCAATGAGCAGTTCTTC
-	15	TRBV2	-	TRBJ2-2	CASTRGGPNTGELFF	TGTGCCAGCACAAGGGGGGGGCCGAACACCGGGGAGCTGTTTTTT
-	15	TRBV7-2	-	TRBJ1-2	CASSLSTGLYYGYTF	TGTGCCAGCAGCTTGAGTACAGGGTTGTACTATGGCTACACCTTC
TRBD2	15	TRBV5-4	once	TRBJ2-2	CASRSPSGSTGELFF	TGTGCCAGCAGATCTCCTAGCGGGAGTACCGGGGAGCTGTTTTTT
TRBD2	14	TRBV6-6	-	TRBJ2-1	CATLGGGLYNEQFF	TGTGCCACCCTGGGCGGGGGTCTCTACAATGAGCAGTTCTTC
-	15	TRBV28	-	TRBJ1-6	CASSLFGPYNSPLHF	TGTGCCAGCAGTTTATTTGGGCCCTATAATTCACCCCTCCACTTT
TRBD1	19	TRBV27	-	TRBJ1-4	CASRGQGMDRRATNEKLFF	TGTGCCAGCAGAGGACAGGGGATGGACCGGCGCGCAACTAATGAAAAACTGTTTTTT
-	15	TRBV4-3	-	TRBJ2-5	CASSQDLGGDETQYF	TGCGCCAGCAGCCAAGATCTGGGCGGGGACGAGACCCAGTACTTC
-	15	TRBV7-2	-	TRBJ1-2	CASSFMLGSNYGYTF	TGTGCCAGCAGCTTTATGTTAGGGAGTAACTATGGCTACACCTTC
TRBD2	14	TRBV28	-	TRBJ2-7	CASSFWRELYEQYF	TGTGCCAGCAGTTTTTGGCGGGAGCTTTACGAGCAGTACTTC
-	11	TRBV20-1	-	TRBJ2-5	CSASLSETQYF	TGCAGTGCTAGTTTAAGCGAGACCCAGTACTTC
TRBD1	15	TRBV2	-	TRBJ1-2	CASSPSGQGTNGYTF	TGTGCCAGCAGTCCCTCGGGACAGGGGACGAATGGCTACACCTTC
-	14	TRBV11-2	-	TRBJ2-5	CASSLRSREETQYF	TGTGCCAGCAGCTTAAGGTCGCGGGAAGAGACCCAGTACTTC
TRBD1	16	TRBV7-9	-	TRBJ1-5	CASSLGTGNSNQPQHF	TGTGCCAGCAGCCTAGGGACAGGCAATAGCAATCAGCCCCAGCATTTT
TRBD1	18	TRBV28	-	TRBJ1-5	CASSHRPWDRADGQPQHF	TGTGCCAGCAGTCACCGGCCTTGGGACAGGGCTGACGGTCAGCCCCAGCATTTT
TRBD2	15	TRBV7-9	-	TRBJ2-2	CASSKTSGRTGELFF	TGTGCCAGCAGCAAAACTAGCGGGAGAACCGGGGAGCTGTTTTTT